The T cell receptor (beta chain) described here comes from a study of regulatory T cells in long-lasting Graves disease. Time point noted: persistent/refractory GD, antithyroid drugs over 5 years with positive TRAb. Isolated PBMC RNA provided the starting material for the TCR library. The patients were drawn from one endocrinology department in Xi'an, China. Worth noting for this clonotype: Its antigen is unknown.

Study-wide results and limits: Newly diagnosed patients had higher TCR diversity than persistent Graves' patients did.

The TCR beta library used iRepertoire HTBI primers with Arm-PCR amplification of CDR3. TCRdb called the multiplex PCR reads again in MiXCR, with one record for every CDR3 protein. Of 500,000 to 800,000 distinct CDR3 sequences listed, 25% to 30% were seen once; the top ten hold about 42%. The V end was cut by 0 bases, the J end by 0 bases, with 8 bases between. CDR1 MNHEY and CDR2 SVGEGT come from the germline V gene. CDR3 length equals 16 residues. The receptor was derived from a female donor with Graves disease. This chain links TRBV6-2 or TRBV6-3 with TRBJ1-4, with D uncertain. The sequences come from peripheral blood mononuclear cells (PBMCs), collected when the disease was refractory, from a patient treated with antithyroid drugs. DNA of the CDR3: TGTGCCAGCAGTTACTCGAAGGCAGCAACTAATGAAAAACTGTTTTTT. Protein: CASSYSKAATNEKLFF.